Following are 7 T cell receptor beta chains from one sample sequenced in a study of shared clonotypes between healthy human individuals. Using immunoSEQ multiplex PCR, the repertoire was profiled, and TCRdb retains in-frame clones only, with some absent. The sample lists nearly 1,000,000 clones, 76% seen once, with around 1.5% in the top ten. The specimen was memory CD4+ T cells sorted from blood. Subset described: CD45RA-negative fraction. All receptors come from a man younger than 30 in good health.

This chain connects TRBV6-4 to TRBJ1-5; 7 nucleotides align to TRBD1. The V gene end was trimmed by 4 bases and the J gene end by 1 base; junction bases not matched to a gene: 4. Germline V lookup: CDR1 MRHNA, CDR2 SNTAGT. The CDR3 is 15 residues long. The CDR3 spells CASSAGGSSNQPQHF. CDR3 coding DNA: TGTGCCAGCAGTGCAGGGGGATCGAGCAATCAGCCCCAGCATTTT.

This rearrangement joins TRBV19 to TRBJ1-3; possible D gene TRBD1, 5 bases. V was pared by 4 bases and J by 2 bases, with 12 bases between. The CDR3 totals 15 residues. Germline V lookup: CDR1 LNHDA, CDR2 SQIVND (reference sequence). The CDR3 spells CASSSTGKPGNTIYF. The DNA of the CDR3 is TGTGCCAGTAGTAGCACAGGAAAGCCTGGAAACACCATATATTTT.

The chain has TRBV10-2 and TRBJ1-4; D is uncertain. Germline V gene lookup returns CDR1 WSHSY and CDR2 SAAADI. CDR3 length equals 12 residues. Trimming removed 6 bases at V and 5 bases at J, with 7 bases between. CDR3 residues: CASRRPNEKLFF. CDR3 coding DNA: TGCGCCAGCAGGCGCCCCAATGAAAAACTGTTTTTT.

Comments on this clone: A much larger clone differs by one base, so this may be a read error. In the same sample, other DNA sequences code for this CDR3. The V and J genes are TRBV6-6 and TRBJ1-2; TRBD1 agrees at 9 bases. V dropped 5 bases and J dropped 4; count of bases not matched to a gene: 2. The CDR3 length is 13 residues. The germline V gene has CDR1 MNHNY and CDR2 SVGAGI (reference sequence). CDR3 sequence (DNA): TGTGCCAGCAGTCCGGACAGGGGCTATGGCTACACCTTC. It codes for CASSPDRGYGYTF.

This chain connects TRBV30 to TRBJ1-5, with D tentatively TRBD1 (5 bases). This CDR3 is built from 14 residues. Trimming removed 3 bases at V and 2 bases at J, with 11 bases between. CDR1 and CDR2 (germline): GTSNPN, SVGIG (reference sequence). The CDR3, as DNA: TGTGCCTGGAGCCTGAGGGGCGGCAATCAGCCCCAGCATTTT. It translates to CAWSLRGGNQPQHF.

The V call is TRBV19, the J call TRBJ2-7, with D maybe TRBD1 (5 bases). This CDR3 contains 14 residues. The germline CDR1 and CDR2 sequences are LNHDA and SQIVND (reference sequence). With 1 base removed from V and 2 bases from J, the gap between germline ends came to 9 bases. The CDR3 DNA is TGTGCCAGTAGTATAGGTGCAGGGACCTACGAGCAGTACTTC. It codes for CASSIGAGTYEQYF. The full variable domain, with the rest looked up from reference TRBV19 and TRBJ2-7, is DGGITQSPKYLFRKEGQNVTLSCEQNLNHDAMYWYRQDPGQGLRLIYYSQIVNDFQKGDIAEGYSVSREKKESFPLTVTSAQKNPTAFYLCASSIGAGTYEQYFGPGTRLTVT.

The CDR3 DNA reads TGCGCCAGCAGCCACAAATGGCAGGGGAATTCACCCCTCCACTTT. Its translation: CASSHKWQGNSPLHF. The gene calls are TRBV4-1 and TRBJ1-6; a possible D gene is TRBD1 (6 bases). Germline V gives CDR1 MGHRA, CDR2 YSYEKL. The CDR3 loop spans 15 amino acids. V was shortened by 3 bases and J by 7 bases, with 13 bases between the two germline ends.